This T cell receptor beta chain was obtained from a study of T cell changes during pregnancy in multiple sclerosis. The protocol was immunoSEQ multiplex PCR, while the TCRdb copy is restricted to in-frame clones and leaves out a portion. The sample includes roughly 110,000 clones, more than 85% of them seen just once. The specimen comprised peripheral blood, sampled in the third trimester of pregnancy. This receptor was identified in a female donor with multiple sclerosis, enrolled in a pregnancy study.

CDR3 nucleotide sequence: TGTGCCAGCAGCTTAGTCACAGCGGGCACCGGGGAGCTGTTTTTT. Translated: CASSLVTAGTGELFF. This chain links TRBV7-8 with TRBJ2-2; a possible D gene is TRBD2 (6 bases). Germline CDR1 reads SGHVS; CDR2 reads FQNEAQ. This CDR3 has 15 residues. V was clipped by 1 base and J by 4 bases, with 10 bases between them.